This entry lists 20 T cell receptor beta chains sequenced from one sample in a study of T cell responses to AZD1222 COVID-19 vaccine. The protocol was immunoSEQ multiplex PCR, while the TCRdb copy is restricted to in-frame clones and leaves out a portion. Of 150,000 to 180,000 clones listed, 90% to 95% are singletons. Material: peripheral blood, obtained 28 days after the second AZD1222 dose. These receptors all come from an adult who received the AZD1222 COVID-19 vaccine.

This clone appeared a few times. This rearrangement joins TRBV9 to TRBJ2-7, with D possibly being TRBD2 (5 bases). Germline V lookup: CDR1 SGDLS, CDR2 YYNGEE. Trimming took off 4 bases at V and 0 bases at J, with 17 bases between the two ends. The CDR3 covers 16 residues. CDR3 nucleotides: TGTGCCAGCAGCCCACGACAAGGCGGGCCCTCCTACGAGCAGTACTTC. Its translation: CASSPRQGGPSYEQYF.

The rearrangement links TRBV28 to TRBJ1-5; D not certain. Trimming removed 6 bases from V and 6 bases from J, with 15 bases in between. The length of the CDR3 is 14 residues. Germline-derived CDR1 and CDR2 are MDHEN and SYDVKM. The CDR3 bases are TGTGCCAGCAGGCCAAGGGCCGGAGGTCAGCCCCAGCATTTT. Its translation: CASRPRAGGQPQHF.

The V call is TRBV3-1 (or the pseudogene TRBV3-2), the J call TRBJ2-2; 9 bases align to TRBD1. CDR3 length: 14 amino acids. With 3 bases clipped from V and 5 bases from J, the junction kept 1 base outside the gene matches. In germline, CDR1 is LGHDT, CDR2 YNNKEL (reference sequence). CDR3: CASSHGQGTGELFF. The CDR3 DNA is TGTGCCAGCAGCCACGGACAGGGGACCGGGGAGCTGTTTTTT.

The chain uses TRBV5-5 and TRBJ1-4; 7 nucleotides align to TRBD1. The CDR3 runs 14 residues. The ends lost 4 bases at V and 5 bases at J; junction bases unmatched: 5. Germline CDR1 and CDR2: SGHKS and YYEKEE (reference sequence). The CDR3 loop is CASSANRGNEKLFF. The CDR3 coding sequence is TGTGCCAGCAGCGCCAACAGGGGAAATGAAAAACTGTTTTTT.

As DNA, the CDR3 is TGTGCCTGGAGTCCCACCCAGGGGGTTACCTACGAGCAGTACTTC. It encodes CAWSPTQGVTYEQYF. The chain carries TRBV30 and TRBJ2-7; the match to TRBD1 covers 7 bases. The V segment lost 2 bases and the J segment 2 bases; nucleotides outside the gene matches: 9. The germline V gene has CDR1 GTSNPN and CDR2 SVGIG (reference sequence). The CDR3 has 15 amino acids.

The V and J genes are TRBV9 and TRBJ2-2; TRBD2 matches 7 bases. Germline values: CDR1 SGDLS, CDR2 YYNGEE. This CDR3 spans 15 amino acids. J gave up 1 base and V 1 base, and 1 base lay outside the gene matches. CDR3 sequence: CASSVLAGNTGELFF. The CDR3 region has the DNA TGTGCCAGCAGCGTATTAGCGGGGAACACCGGGGAGCTGTTTTTT.

This chain joins TRBV7-9 and TRBJ2-1; D may be TRBD1 or TRBD2 (5 bases each). CDR1 and CDR2 (germline): SEHNR, FQNEAQ (reference sequence). V gave up 5 bases and J gave up 10 bases, with 21 bases separating them. CDR3 size: 15 residues. The CDR3 nucleotides read TGTGCCAGCAGCGCAGCCGGGACCGCCGCCAGAGAGCAGTTCTTC. This gives the protein CASSAAGTAAREQFF.

The rearrangement links TRBV7-9 to TRBJ2-7; D could derive from TRBD1 or TRBD2 (6 bases each). CDR1 is SEHNR, CDR2 FQNEAQ, per germline (reference sequence). Trimming took off 1 base at V and 0 bases at J, with 16 bases between the two ends. The CDR3 is 17 residues long. CDR3 DNA sequence: TGTGCCAGCAGCTTAGACGGGGGCGGATTAAGCTCCTACGAGCAGTACTTC. Its protein is CASSLDGGGLSSYEQYF. The whole variable domain, filled in from reference TRBV7-9 and TRBJ2-7, reads DTGVSQNPRHKITKRGQNVTFRCDPISEHNRLYWYRQTLGQGPEFLTYFQNEAQLEKSRLLSDRFSAERPKGSFSTLEIQRTEQGDSAMYLCASSLDGGGLSSYEQYFGPGTRLTVT.

The rearrangement joins TRBV2 to TRBJ2-5; no clear D. There are 14 residues in the CDR3. Germline V lookup: CDR1 SNHLY, CDR2 FYNNEI. Trimming pared 4 bases from V and 2 bases from J, leaving 11 bases between. The CDR3 sequence: CASSAGRRQETQYF. As DNA, the CDR3 is TGTGCCAGCAGTGCCGGGCGGAGACAAGAGACCCAGTACTTC. The full variable domain, in which reference TRBV2 and TRBJ2-5 provide the parts outside the CDR3, is EPEVTQTPSHQVTQMGQEVILRCVPISNHLYFYWYRQILGQKVEFLVSFYNNEISEKSEIFDDQFSVERPDGSNFTLKIRSTKLEDSAMYFCASSAGRRQETQYFGPGTRLLVL.

This clone was found once. The chain uses TRBV7-2 and TRBJ2-3; D may be TRBD1 (5 bases). The germline gives CDR1 SGHTA, CDR2 FQGNSA. V lost 9 bases and J lost 2, with 18 bases in between. The CDR3 extends over 15 amino acids. The CDR3 here is CASDRQNLYTDTQYF. DNA for the CDR3: TGTGCCAGTGACCGACAGAATCTCTACACAGATACGCAGTATTTT.

V is TRBV27 and J is TRBJ2-5; 8 bases agree with TRBD1. CDR1 MNHEY and CDR2 SMNVEV come from the germline V gene (reference sequence). The CDR3 loop spans 14 amino acids. V lost 5 bases to trimming and J lost 4 bases; unmatched junction nucleotides: 6. CDR3 DNA: TGTGCCAGCAGTACCGGGACAGGTGGAGAGACCCAGTACTTC. Protein: CASSTGTGGETQYF.

This clone was counted once. The CDR3 here is CAWTGSPEKLFF. Here the CDR3 DNA reads TGTGCCTGGACAGGGTCTCCTGAAAAACTGTTTTTT. The J gene is TRBJ1-4, the V gene TRBV30; the D gene is possibly TRBD1 (5 bases). This CDR3 is 12 amino acids long. Germline CDR1 reads GTSNPN; CDR2 reads SVGIG (reference sequence). Trimming removed 4 bases from V and 7 bases from J, with 10 bases in between.

This sequence joins TRBV7-9 and TRBJ1-4; 8 nucleotides agree with TRBD1. Trimming took 6 bases from V and 13 from J; bases not matched to a gene: 16. The CDR3 has 15 amino acids. Germline CDR1 SEHNR, CDR2 FQNEAQ (reference sequence). The CDR3 loop is CASSNTGGSWGRLFF. The CDR3, as DNA: TGTGCCAGCAGTAATACAGGGGGATCATGGGGAAGACTGTTTTTT. Full variable domain (remainder filled in from reference TRBV7-9 and TRBJ1-4): DTGVSQNPRHKITKRGQNVTFRCDPISEHNRLYWYRQTLGQGPEFLTYFQNEAQLEKSRLLSDRFSAERPKGSFSTLEIQRTEQGDSAMYLCASSNTGGSWGRLFFGSGTQLSVL.

The chain is built from TRBV3-1 (or the pseudogene TRBV3-2) and TRBJ1-1; D is unresolved. The CDR3 consists of 11 residues. Trimming pared 4 bases from V and 4 bases from J, leaving 4 bases between. Germline V CDR1 and CDR2: LGHDT, YNNKEL (reference sequence). CDR3 residues: CASSRGTEAFF. The CDR3 nucleotides read TGTGCCAGCAGCCGGGGCACTGAAGCTTTCTTT.

The genes are TRBV19 and TRBJ2-6; D is unresolved. V gave up 3 bases and J gave up 4 bases, with 7 bases separating them. Germline lookup yields CDR1 LNHDA and CDR2 SQIVND (reference sequence). The CDR3 is 14 residues long. As DNA, the CDR3 is TGTGCCAGTAGTATTTCTTCCGGGGCCAACGTCCTGACTTTC. It codes for CASSISSGANVLTF.

V gene TRBV2 combines with J gene TRBJ1-5, with 8 bases fitting TRBD1. CDR1 and CDR2 from the germline V gene are SNHLY and FYNNEI. This CDR3 region has 19 residues. Trimming removed 8 bases from V and 1 base from J; junction bases left unmatched: 19. DNA for the CDR3: TGTGCCAGCTCCCGCCTCGTGAACAGGGGGGTGGGGAGCAATCAGCCCCAGCATTTT. Translating it yields CASSRLVNRGVGSNQPQHF.

This chain links TRBV9 with TRBJ2-1; tentatively, D is TRBD2 (6 bases). The CDR3 extends over 14 amino acids. Trimming took off 4 bases at V and 11 bases at J, with 19 bases between the two ends. The germline V gene encodes CDR1 SGDLS and CDR2 YYNGEE. The DNA of the CDR3 is TGTGCCAGCAGCCTAAATACACCCGGGACTCAGCAGTTCTTC. It is translated as CASSLNTPGTQQFF.

V and J are TRBV27 and TRBJ1-2; D gene uncertain. The length of the CDR3 is 11 residues. In germline, CDR1 is MNHEY, CDR2 SMNVEV (reference sequence). V was pared by 6 bases and J by 3 bases, with 5 bases between. This chain's CDR3 is CASRPYYGYTF. The DNA for the CDR3 is TGTGCCAGCAGACCATACTATGGCTACACCTTC.

This chain connects TRBV6-5 to TRBJ2-7; D perhaps matches TRBD2 (5 bases). The CDR3 runs 16 residues. Looked up from germline, CDR1 is MNHEY and CDR2 is SVGAGI. V was cut by 0 bases and J by 1 base, with 13 bases left in between. This CDR3 is CASSYSRGRGSYEQYF. CDR3 in DNA: TGTGCCAGCAGTTACTCCCGAGGGCGCGGGTCCTACGAGCAGTACTTC.

The V gene is TRBV19, the J gene TRBJ1-2; D unclear. V shed 1 base and J shed 7 bases, with 13 bases lying between them. CDR1 LNHDA and CDR2 SQIVND come from the germline V gene (reference sequence). There are 14 residues in the CDR3. CDR3 DNA sequence: TGTGCCAGTAGTATAGTTGCAGCTCCGACTGGCTACACCTTC. Its protein is CASSIVAAPTGYTF.